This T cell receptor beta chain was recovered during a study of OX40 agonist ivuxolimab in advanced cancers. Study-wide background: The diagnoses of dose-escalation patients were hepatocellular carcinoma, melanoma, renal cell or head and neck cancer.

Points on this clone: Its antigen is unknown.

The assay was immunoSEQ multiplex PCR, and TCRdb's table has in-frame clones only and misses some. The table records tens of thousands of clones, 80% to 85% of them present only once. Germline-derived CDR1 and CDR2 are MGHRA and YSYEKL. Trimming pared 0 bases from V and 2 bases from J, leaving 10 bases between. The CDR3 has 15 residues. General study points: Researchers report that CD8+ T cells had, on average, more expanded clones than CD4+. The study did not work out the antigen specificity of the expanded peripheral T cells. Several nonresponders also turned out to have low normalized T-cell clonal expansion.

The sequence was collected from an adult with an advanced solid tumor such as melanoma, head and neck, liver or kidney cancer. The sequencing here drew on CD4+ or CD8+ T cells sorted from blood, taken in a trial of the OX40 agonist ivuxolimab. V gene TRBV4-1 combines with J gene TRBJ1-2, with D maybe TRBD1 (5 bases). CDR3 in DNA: TGCGCCAGCAGCCAAGATCCCAGGGCCAACTATGGCTACACCTTC. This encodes CASSQDPRANYGYTF.